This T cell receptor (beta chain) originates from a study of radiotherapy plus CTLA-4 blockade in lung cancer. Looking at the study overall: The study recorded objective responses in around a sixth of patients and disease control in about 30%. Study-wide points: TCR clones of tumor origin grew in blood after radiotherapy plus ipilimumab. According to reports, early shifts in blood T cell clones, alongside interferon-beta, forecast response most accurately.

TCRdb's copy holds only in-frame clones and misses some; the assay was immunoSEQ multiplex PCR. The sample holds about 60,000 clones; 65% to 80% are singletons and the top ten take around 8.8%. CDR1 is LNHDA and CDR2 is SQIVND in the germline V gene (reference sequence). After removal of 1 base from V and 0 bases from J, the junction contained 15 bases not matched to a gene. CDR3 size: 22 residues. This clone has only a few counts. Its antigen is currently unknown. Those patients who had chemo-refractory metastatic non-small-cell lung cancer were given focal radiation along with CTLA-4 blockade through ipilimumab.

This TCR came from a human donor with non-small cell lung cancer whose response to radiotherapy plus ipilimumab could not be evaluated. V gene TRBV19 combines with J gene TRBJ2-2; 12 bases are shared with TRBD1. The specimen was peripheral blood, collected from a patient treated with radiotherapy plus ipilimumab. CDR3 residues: CASSIGLGRGTGGTTNTGELFF. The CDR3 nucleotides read TGTGCCAGTAGTATAGGTTTAGGGCGGGGGACAGGGGGCACAACGAACACCGGGGAGCTGTTTTTT.